The T cell receptor (beta chain) under discussion was sequenced for a study of CD8 T cells in ankylosing spondylitis. This CDR3 comprises 15 residues. The germline V gene encodes CDR1 MGHRA and CDR2 YSYEKL. V was shortened by 3 bases and J by 3 bases, with 11 bases between the two germline ends. Whole-study findings and limits: Past research had described some motif variants in reactive arthritis synovial fluid and blood. Disease-associated clonotypes exhibited CD8+ identity and were relatively infrequent in peripheral blood.

Molecular-barcoded quantitative 5'-RACE produced these TCR beta libraries. TCRdb itself ran the 5' RACE reads through MiXCR, one entry per CDR3 protein. The sample lists 200,000 to 250,000 distinct CDR3 sequences, roughly 24% seen once, with about 7% in the top ten. On this clonotype: Its cognate antigen is unknown.

The J gene is TRBJ1-4, the V gene TRBV4-1; TRBD1 might be the D (6 bases). This receptor was taken from a male donor with ankylosing spondylitis or in good health (not recorded which). What was sequenced was blood, either unsorted or a sorted T cell fraction (not recorded which). This CDR3 reads CASSHPRGPNEKLFF. The CDR3 DNA follows: TGCGCCAGCAGCCACCCCAGGGGACCTAATGAAAAACTGTTTTTT.